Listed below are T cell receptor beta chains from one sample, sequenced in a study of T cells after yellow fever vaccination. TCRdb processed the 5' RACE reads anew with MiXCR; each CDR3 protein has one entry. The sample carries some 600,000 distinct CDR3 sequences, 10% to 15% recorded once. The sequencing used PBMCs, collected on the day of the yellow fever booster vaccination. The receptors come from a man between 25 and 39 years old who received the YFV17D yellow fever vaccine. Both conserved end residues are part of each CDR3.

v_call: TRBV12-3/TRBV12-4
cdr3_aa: CASSFRETGELFF

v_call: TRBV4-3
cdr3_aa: CASSQEVRGRTYEQYF

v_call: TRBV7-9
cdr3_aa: CASRAGQSNNEQFF

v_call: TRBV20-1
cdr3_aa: CSARGSIVSPHNEQFF

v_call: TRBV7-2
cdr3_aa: CASSLGHTKETQYF

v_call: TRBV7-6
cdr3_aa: CASSSWPQGTSYEQYF

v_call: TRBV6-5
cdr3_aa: CASSQGGTQYF

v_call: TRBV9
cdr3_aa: CASSASSGTAVDTQYF

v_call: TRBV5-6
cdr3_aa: CASSLAGLGEDGYTF

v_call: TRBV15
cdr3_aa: CATRLAPRGYNEQFF

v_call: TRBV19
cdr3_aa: CASSQGGNSNQPQHF

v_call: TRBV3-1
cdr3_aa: CASSQGLGQANTEAFF

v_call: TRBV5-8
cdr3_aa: CASSLAHGSEQFF

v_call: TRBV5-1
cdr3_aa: CASRLRGATDTQYF

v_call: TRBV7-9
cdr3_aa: CASSPRQGAAEAFF

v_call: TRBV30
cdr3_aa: CAWSVEGYLLYNEQFF

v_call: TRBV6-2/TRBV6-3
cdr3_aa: CASSYSVGSEQFF

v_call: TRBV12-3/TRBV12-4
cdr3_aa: CASSLAWRETQYF

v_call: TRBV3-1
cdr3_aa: CASSQVPRETQYF

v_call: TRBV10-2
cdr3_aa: CASSGGQGAYQPQHF

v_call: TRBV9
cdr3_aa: CASSVRGRAADTGELFF

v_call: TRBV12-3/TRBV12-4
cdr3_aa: CASSFYQGDPRWTLHF

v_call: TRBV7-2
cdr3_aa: CASSSRTGREKLFF

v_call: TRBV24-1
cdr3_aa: CATSDLTGYSSGNTIYF

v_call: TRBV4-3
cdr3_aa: CASSQDRHSGARNEQFF

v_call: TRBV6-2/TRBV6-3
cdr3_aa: CASSYILQGSYEQYF

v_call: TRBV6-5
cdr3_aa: CASSFSSGSMNEQFF

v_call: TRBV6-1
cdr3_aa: CASSADSGRGSREQYF

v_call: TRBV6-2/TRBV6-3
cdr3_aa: CASTRIGLEYEQYF

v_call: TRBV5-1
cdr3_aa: CASSSEGRADTQYF

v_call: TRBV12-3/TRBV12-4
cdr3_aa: CASSLMGAGNTIYF

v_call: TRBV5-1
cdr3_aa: CASSLGSTKLTGELFF

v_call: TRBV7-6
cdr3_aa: CASSLLAGVYEQYF

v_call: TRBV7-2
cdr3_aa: CASSSRSGYNEQFF

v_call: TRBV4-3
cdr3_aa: CASSQDGLPSSYNEQFF

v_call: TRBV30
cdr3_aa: CAWSRALGGYTF

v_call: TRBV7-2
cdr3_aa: CASSQLTGGRWDYGYTF

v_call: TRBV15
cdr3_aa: CATSRYPRDSQETQYF

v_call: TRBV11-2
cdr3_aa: CASSLDWASGELFF

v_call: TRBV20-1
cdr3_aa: CSASTGGWTGELFF

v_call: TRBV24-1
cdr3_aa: CATSDPGLTYEQYF

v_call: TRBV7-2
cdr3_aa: CASSHTGGTEAFF

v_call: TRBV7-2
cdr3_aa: CASSDAPGQGYEQYF

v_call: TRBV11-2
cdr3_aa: CASSPIGLTTDTQYF

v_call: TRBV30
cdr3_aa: CAWFRVSTEAFF

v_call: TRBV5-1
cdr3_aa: CASSSDISATGELFF

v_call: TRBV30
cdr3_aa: CAWSQYNEQFF

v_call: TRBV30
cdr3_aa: CAWSTKQAGEQFF

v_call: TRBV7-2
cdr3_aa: CASNEFPGANVLTF

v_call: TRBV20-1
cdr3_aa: CSASEPTSSLLGRSYEQYF

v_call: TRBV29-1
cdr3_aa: CSAAKGASSYNEQFF

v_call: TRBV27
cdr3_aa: CASVQRGETEAFF

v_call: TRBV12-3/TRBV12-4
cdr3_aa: CASSLGDRVWWRDF

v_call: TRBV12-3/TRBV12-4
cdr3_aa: CASSPGPRRGANVLTF